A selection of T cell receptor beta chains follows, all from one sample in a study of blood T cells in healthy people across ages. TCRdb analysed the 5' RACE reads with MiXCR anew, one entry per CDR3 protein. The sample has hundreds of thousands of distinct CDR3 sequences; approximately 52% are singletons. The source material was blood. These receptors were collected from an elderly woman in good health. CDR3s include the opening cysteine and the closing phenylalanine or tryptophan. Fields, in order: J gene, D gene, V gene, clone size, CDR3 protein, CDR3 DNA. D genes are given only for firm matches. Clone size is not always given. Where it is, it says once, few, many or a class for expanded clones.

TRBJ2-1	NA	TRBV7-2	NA	CASSLAARDEQFF	TGTGCCAGCAGCTTAGCTGCGAGGGATGAGCAGTTCTTC
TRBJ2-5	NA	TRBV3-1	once	CASSQDQRQETQYF	TGTGCCAGCAGCCAAGACCAGCGGCAAGAGACCCAGTACTTC
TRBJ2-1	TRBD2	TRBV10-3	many	CAATGGGPGSYNEQFF	TGTGCCGCTACCGGGGGGGGACCAGGCTCCTACAATGAGCAGTTCTTC
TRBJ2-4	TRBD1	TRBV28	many	CASSPGQGLAKNIQYF	TGTGCCAGCAGTCCCGGACAGGGACTAGCCAAAAACATTCAGTACTTC
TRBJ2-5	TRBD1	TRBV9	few	CASSTEGQAVNEQYF	TGTGCCAGCAGCACAGAGGGACAGGCGGTCAATGAGCAGTACTTC
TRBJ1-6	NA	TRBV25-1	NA	CASSPPGVVNSPLHF	TGTGCCAGCAGTCCTCCGGGAGTGGTTAATTCACCCCTCCACTTT
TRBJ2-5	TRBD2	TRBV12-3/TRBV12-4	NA	CASGPSGGFTNEQYF	TGTGCCAGCGGCCCTAGCGGGGGTTTTACCAATGAGCAGTACTTC
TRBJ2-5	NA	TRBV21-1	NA	CASSKEGQTGYTKETQYF	TGTGCCAGCAGCAAAGAAGGACAGACAGGTTATACCAAAGAGACCCAGTACTTC
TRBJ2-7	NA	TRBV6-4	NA	CASSFSRRRTSYEQYF	TGTGCCAGCAGTTTTTCCCGACGCAGGACATCCTACGAGCAGTACTTC
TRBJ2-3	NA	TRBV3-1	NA	CASSQVLAGGQEHRYAYF	TGTGCCAGCAGCCAAGTTTTAGCAGGGGGGCAGGAGCACAGATACGCGTATTTT
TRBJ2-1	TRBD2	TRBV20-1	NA	CSAPSSGRGNEQFF	TGCAGTGCCCCCTCGAGCGGGAGGGGGAATGAGCAGTTCTTC
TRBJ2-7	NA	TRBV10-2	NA	CASSARSGGTQYF	TGCGCCAGCAGTGCGAGGAGTGGGGGCACCCAGTACTTC
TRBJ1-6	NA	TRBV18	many	CASSPQMYNSPLHF	TGTGCCAGCTCACCGCAGATGTATAATTCACCCCTCCACTTT
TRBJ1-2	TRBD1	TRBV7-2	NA	CASSLGGQGGDYGYTF	TGTGCCAGCAGCTTAGGCGGACAGGGGGGAGACTATGGCTACACCTTC
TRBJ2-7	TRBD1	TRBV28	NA	CASSFDRGNEQYF	TGTGCCAGCAGTTTTGACAGGGGCAACGAGCAGTACTTC
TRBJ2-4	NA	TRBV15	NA	CATSRAGTDGAYYKNIQYF	TGTGCCACCAGCAGAGCCGGGACCGACGGCGCTTACTACAAAAACATTCAGTACTTC
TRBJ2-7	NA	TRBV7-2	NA	CASSLGPPLGGAPYEQYF	TGTGCCAGCAGCTTAGGCCCCCCTCTTGGGGGCGCTCCCTACGAGCAGTACTTC
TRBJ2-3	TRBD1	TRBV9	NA	CASSVAGGLTDTQYF	TGTGCCAGCAGCGTAGCAGGGGGTTTAACAGATACGCAGTATTTT
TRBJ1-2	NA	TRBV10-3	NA	CAISVGGRVDGYTF	TGTGCCATCAGTGTGGGGGGTCGAGTGGATGGCTACACCTTC
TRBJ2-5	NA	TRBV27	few	CASSFRLQETQYF	TGTGCCAGCAGTTTTAGACTGCAAGAGACCCAGTACTTC
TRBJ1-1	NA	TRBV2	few	CASSPIWNTEAFF	TGTGCCAGCTCGCCGATCTGGAACACTGAAGCTTTCTTT
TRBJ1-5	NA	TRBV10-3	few	CAISAGVSNQPQHF	TGTGCCATCAGCGCCGGGGTAAGCAATCAGCCCCAGCATTTT
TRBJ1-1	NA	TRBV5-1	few	CASSLDWALAEAFF	TGCGCCAGCAGCTTGGATTGGGCCTTGGCTGAAGCTTTCTTT
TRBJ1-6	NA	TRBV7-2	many	CASTLHTLSYNSPLHF	TGTGCCAGCACGTTACACACACTCTCCTATAATTCACCCCTCCACTTT
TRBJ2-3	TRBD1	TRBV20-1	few	CSARGTGGVVLTDTQYF	TGCAGTGCTAGGGGGACAGGGGGCGTAGTCTTGACAGATACGCAGTATTTT
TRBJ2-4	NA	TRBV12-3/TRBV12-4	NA	CASSLTAAGPKNIQYF	TGTGCCAGCAGTTTAACGGCTGCCGGACCCAAAAACATTCAGTACTTC
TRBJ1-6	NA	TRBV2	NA	CASSERFSSYNSPLHF	TGTGCCAGCAGTGAGCGGTTTAGCTCCTATAATTCACCCCTCCACTTT
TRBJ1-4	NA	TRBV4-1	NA	CASSPRSPQGEKLFF	TGCGCCAGCAGTCCCCGATCCCCTCAAGGAGAAAAACTGTTTTTT
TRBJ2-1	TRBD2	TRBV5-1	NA	CASSLELAGDLNEQFF	TGCGCCAGCAGCTTGGAACTAGCGGGAGACCTTAATGAGCAGTTCTTC
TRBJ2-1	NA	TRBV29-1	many	CSVSLLLYNEQFF	TGCAGCGTTTCTCTACTACTCTACAATGAGCAGTTCTTC
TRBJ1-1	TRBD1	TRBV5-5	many	CASSTDRGTEAFF	TGTGCCAGCAGCACCGACAGGGGCACTGAAGCTTTCTTT
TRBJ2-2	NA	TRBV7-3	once	CASSSPGLQGGELFF	TGTGCCAGCAGCTCCCCGGGACTACAGGGCGGGGAGCTGTTTTTT
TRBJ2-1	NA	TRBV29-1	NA	CSAEGPQRNEQFF	TGCAGCGCAGAAGGGCCACAGAGAAATGAGCAGTTCTTC
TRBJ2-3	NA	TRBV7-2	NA	CASTLGPGSTDTQYF	TGTGCCAGCACCCTAGGGCCAGGAAGCACAGATACGCAGTATTTT
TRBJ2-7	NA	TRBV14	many	CASSQGTAFEQYF	TGTGCCAGCAGCCAAGGAACAGCTTTCGAGCAGTACTTC
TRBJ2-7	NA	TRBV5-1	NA	CASSAGGLGNEQYF	TGCGCCAGCAGCGCCGGGGGTTTGGGGAACGAGCAGTACTTC
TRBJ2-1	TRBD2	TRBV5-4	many	CASSFRIGRVNNEQFF	TGTGCCAGCAGCTTCCGAATCGGGAGGGTCAACAATGAGCAGTTCTTC
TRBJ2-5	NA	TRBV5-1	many	CASSLVTSKTQYF	TGCGCCAGCAGCTTGGTTACCAGTAAGACCCAGTACTTC
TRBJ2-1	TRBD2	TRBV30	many	CASSGASYNEQFF	TGTGCCTCTAGCGGGGCATCCTACAATGAGCAGTTCTTC
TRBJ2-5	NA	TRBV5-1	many	CASSGTITTTRQETQYF	TGCGCCAGCAGCGGTACCATTACGACTACGCGACAAGAGACCCAGTACTTC
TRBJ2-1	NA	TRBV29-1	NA	CSVGEGEQFF	TGCAGCGTTGGTGAGGGTGAGCAGTTCTTC
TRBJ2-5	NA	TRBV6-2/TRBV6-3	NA	CASRDFSEQYF	TGTGCCAGCAGGGATTTCTCGGAGCAGTACTTC
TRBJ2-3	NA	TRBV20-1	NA	CSATTGRSTDTQYF	TGCAGTGCTACCACAGGGCGTAGCACAGATACGCAGTATTTT
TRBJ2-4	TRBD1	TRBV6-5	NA	CASSGGTGPKNIQYF	TGTGCCAGCAGTGGAGGGACAGGACCTAAAAACATTCAGTACTTC
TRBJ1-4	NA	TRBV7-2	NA	CASSFGLPGAGEKLFF	TGTGCCAGCAGCTTTGGTCTCCCAGGGGCTGGTGAAAAACTGTTTTTT
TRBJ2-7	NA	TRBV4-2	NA	CASSQEGSSSYEQYF	TGTGCCAGCAGCCAAGAGGGATCGAGCTCCTACGAGCAGTACTTC
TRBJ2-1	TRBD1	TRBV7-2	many	CASSPGQGAKYNEQFF	TGTGCCAGCAGCCCCGGACAGGGGGCGAAATACAATGAGCAGTTCTTC
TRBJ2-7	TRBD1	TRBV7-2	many	CASSLQGDRSYEQYF	TGTGCCAGCAGCCTACAGGGGGACAGATCCTACGAGCAGTACTTC
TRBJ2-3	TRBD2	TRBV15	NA	CATSRDRTSGSTDTQYF	TGTGCCACCAGCAGAGATAGGACTAGCGGGAGCACAGATACGCAGTATTTT
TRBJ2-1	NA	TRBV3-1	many	CASSQHGSAYNEQFF	TGTGCCAGCAGCCAGCACGGCAGCGCCTACAATGAGCAGTTCTTC
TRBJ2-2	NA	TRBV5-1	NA	CASSYPEGPDTGELFF	TGCGCCAGCAGCTATCCGGAGGGCCCTGACACCGGGGAGCTGTTTTTT
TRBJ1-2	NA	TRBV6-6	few	CASCIGLGGYTF	TGTGCCAGCTGCATAGGGCTCGGGGGCTACACCTTC
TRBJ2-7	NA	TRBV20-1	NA	CSAKQGGSYEQYF	TGCAGTGCAAAACAGGGAGGGAGCTACGAGCAGTACTTC
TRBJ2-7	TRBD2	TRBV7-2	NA	CASSSGTSGIYEQYF	TGTGCCAGCAGCTCCGGGACTAGCGGAATATACGAGCAGTACTTC
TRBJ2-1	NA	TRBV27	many	CASRPRDRYNEQFF	TGTGCCAGCAGGCCCAGAGACAGGTACAATGAGCAGTTCTTC
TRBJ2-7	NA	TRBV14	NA	CASSQGLGNSYEQYF	TGTGCCAGCAGCCAAGGGCTCGGCAACTCCTACGAGCAGTACTTC
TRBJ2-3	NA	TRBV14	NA	CASSPGPITRYF	TGTGCCAGCAGCCCTGGACCCATTACACGGTATTTT
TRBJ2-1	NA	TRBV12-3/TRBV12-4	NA	CASTSGVEEWNEQFF	TGTGCCAGCACCTCGGGGGTCGAGGAGTGGAATGAGCAGTTCTTC
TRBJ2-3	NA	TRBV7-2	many	CASSLRLAWGTGTDTQYF	TGTGCCAGCAGCTTACGCCTAGCGTGGGGGACGGGCACAGATACGCAGTATTTT